The subject of this entry is one T cell receptor (beta chain). What it binds is unknown. Trimming at V came to 8 bases and at J to 2 bases, leaving 4 bases not matched to a gene. This CDR3 is 13 amino acids long. Looked up from germline, CDR1 is SGHTA and CDR2 is FQGNSA. This sample was included in a study of vaccination and CD4 T cells after COVID-19. Once obtained from cultured CD4+ T cells, the DNA was sequenced using the Oncomine TCR Beta short-read assay. TCRdb ran MiXCR on the PCR reads and lists one entry per CDR3 protein. The sample lists approximately 17,000 distinct CDR3 sequences, roughly half occurring once. Treatment noted: approximately nine-day PBMC culture with coronavirus spike peptide pools or control peptides (ViraFEST assay). First, ViraFEST expanded antigen-specific T cells with peptide pools, and next it sequenced the TCRs.

The sample was CD4+ T cells from blood, cultured in vitro, taken before SARS-CoV-2 vaccination. J is TRBJ2-7 and V is TRBV7-2, with TRBD1 matching over 9 bases. This clonotype originated in a human donor who had recovered from COVID-19. The CDR3 loop is CASGRTGAYEQYF. The CDR3 region has the DNA TGTGCCAGCGGCCGGACAGGGGCCTACGAGCAGTACTTC.